This T cell receptor (beta chain) was documented in a study of regulatory T cells in long-lasting Graves disease. For the study at large: Antithyroid drug intake by newly diagnosed Graves' patients had lasted under 3 months.

Time point indicated: newly diagnosed GD, antithyroid drugs for less than 3 months. With RNA extracted from PBMCs as input, the TCR library was made. In its sample, this clonotype was seen many times. The authors built TCR beta libraries using iRepertoire HTBI primers and Arm-PCR of CDR3 regions. In TCRdb, the multiplex PCR reads were re-called with MiXCR into one record per CDR3 protein. The table lists 300,000 to 400,000 distinct CDR3 sequences, roughly 17% of them singletons, with approximately 30% in the top ten. CDR3 length: 14 amino acids. With V trimmed by 4 bases and J by 5 bases, 7 bases remained unmatched. In germline, CDR1 is SEHNR, CDR2 FQNEAQ (reference sequence). This sample also appeared in a second study, on T cells in Graves' hyperthyroidism and ophthalmopathy.

This chain uses TRBV7-9 with TRBJ2-7; 8 bases agree with TRBD1. Sequenced here: peripheral blood mononuclear cells (PBMCs), sampled at new diagnosis, from a patient treated with antithyroid drugs. The origin of this receptor is a man aged 35-49 years with Graves disease. This chain's CDR3 is CASSSRTGRNEQYF. The CDR3 coding sequence is TGTGCCAGCAGCTCCCGGACAGGGAGGAACGAGCAGTACTTC. Complete variable domain (other parts from reference TRBV7-9 and TRBJ2-7): DTGVSQNPRHKITKRGQNVTFRCDPISEHNRLYWYRQTLGQGPEFLTYFQNEAQLEKSRLLSDRFSAERPKGSFSTLEIQRTEQGDSAMYLCASSSRTGRNEQYFGPGTRLTVT.